A single sample is the source of the 25 T cell receptor beta chains below, sequenced in a study of blood T cell repertoires in COVID-19. Some clones are missing from TCRdb's copy, which holds only in-frame ones; the method was immunoSEQ multiplex PCR. The table has 70,000 to 85,000 clones, about 86% seen once. The sample was peripheral blood. The receptor set was obtained from an elderly woman in a cohort sampled during active or convalescent COVID-19.

CDR3: CASSQGQPVATNEKLFF. In DNA form, the CDR3 reads TGTGCCAGCAGCCAGGGACAGCCCGTTGCAACTAATGAAAAACTGTTTTTT. The chain couples TRBV5-8 to TRBJ1-4; 7 positions match TRBD1. Per germline, CDR1 SGHTS and CDR2 YDEGEE. The CDR3 is 17 amino acids. The V and J ends lost 4 bases and 0 bases, in that order; junction bases with no gene match: 9.

The chain has TRBV6-5 and TRBJ2-1, with 8 bases lining up with TRBD2. This CDR3 has 15 residues. The germline V gene encodes CDR1 MNHEY and CDR2 SVGAGI. Germline trimming cut 6 bases from V and 0 bases from J; bases unmatched to any gene: 4. Here the CDR3 DNA reads TGTGCCAGCAGACCAGCGGGAGTCTCCTACAATGAGCAGTTCTTC. Residues: CASRPAGVSYNEQFF.

The rearrangement joins TRBV5-1 to TRBJ2-1, with TRBD2 matching over 11 bases. Per the germline V gene, CDR1 is SGHRS and CDR2 is YFSETQ. V was clipped by 3 bases and J by 4 bases; unmatched bases: 6. CDR3 length: 16 residues. The CDR3 sequence: CASSSTGTSGYNEQFF. As DNA, the CDR3 is TGCGCCAGCAGCTCCACCGGGACTAGCGGTTACAATGAGCAGTTCTTC.

The chain has TRBV9 and TRBJ1-1; no firm D call. With 1 base removed from V and 5 bases from J, the gap between germline ends came to 12 bases. The CDR3 is made up of 14 amino acids. Per the germline V gene, CDR1 is SGDLS and CDR2 is YYNGEE. The CDR3 nucleotides are TGTGCCAGCAGCGTATCCGAGGGCCGTACTGAAGCTTTCTTT. It codes for CASSVSEGRTEAFF.

The rearrangement joins TRBV9 to TRBJ1-4; 7 positions match TRBD1. The CDR3 loop spans 13 amino acids. Germline CDR1 reads SGDLS; CDR2 reads YYNGEE. V was clipped by 4 bases and J by 8 bases; unmatched bases: 5. The CDR3 DNA follows: TGTGCCAGCAGCCCCCGGACAGGCGAAAAACTGTTTTTT. It is translated as CASSPRTGEKLFF.

J is TRBJ1-1 and V is TRBV3-1 (or the pseudogene TRBV3-2); 9 positions agree with TRBD1. The germline V gene has CDR1 LGHDT and CDR2 YNNKEL (reference sequence). CDR3 length: 17 amino acids. Unmatched junction bases numbered 10, after V lost 4 bases and J lost 1 base. The CDR3 DNA reads TGTGCCAGCAGCCTCTGGGACAGGGCCATCGGGAACACTGAAGCTTTCTTT. It translates to CASSLWDRAIGNTEAFF.

This chain connects TRBV7-8 to TRBJ1-1; 9 positions match TRBD1. Germline-derived CDR1 and CDR2 are SGHVS and FQNEAQ. V shed 3 bases, J shed 5 bases, and the junction held 4 bases outside the gene matches. The CDR3 is 14 amino acids. The DNA for the CDR3 is TGTGCCAGCAGCTTCTACAGGGGGCAGACTGAAGCTTTCTTT. This translates into CASSFYRGQTEAFF.

The rearrangement links TRBV6-1 to TRBJ2-7; weak D call: TRBD2 (5 bases). Germline-derived CDR1 and CDR2 are MNHNS and SASEGT. V was shortened by 1 base and J by 0 bases, with 13 bases between the two germline ends. The CDR3 runs to 16 residues. The CDR3: CASSEGEWDNSYEQYF. The CDR3 DNA sequence: TGTGCCAGCAGTGAAGGGGAGTGGGATAACTCCTACGAGCAGTACTTC.

This chain joins TRBV19 and TRBJ1-2; D gene uncertain. Germline CDR1 reads LNHDA; CDR2 reads SQIVND (reference sequence). The CDR3 is 13 amino acids. V dropped 4 bases and J dropped 8 bases, with 14 bases sitting between them. CDR3 residues: CASSTRGPSGYTF. The DNA for the CDR3 is TGTGCCAGTAGTACCCGAGGCCCTTCGGGCTACACCTTC.

The CDR3 DNA is TGTGCCAGCAGCTTACAGGGTGACACTGAAGCTTTCTTT. This codes for CASSLQGDTEAFF. J is TRBJ1-1 and V is TRBV7-9; tentatively, D is TRBD1 (5 bases). The CDR3 loop spans 13 amino acids. CDR1 and CDR2 (germline): SEHNR, FQNEAQ (reference sequence). Trimming took off 2 bases at V and 3 bases at J, with 7 bases between the two ends.

This chain connects TRBV6-6 to TRBJ1-6; 9 bases fit TRBD1. Germline lookup yields CDR1 MNHNY and CDR2 SVGAGI (reference sequence). This CDR3 spans 14 amino acids. J was trimmed by 6 bases and V by 6 bases; bases with no gene match: 3. CDR3 sequence (DNA): TGTGCCAGCAGCCCGGGACAGGGTAATTCACCCCTCCACTTT. Its translation: CASSPGQGNSPLHF.

V and J are TRBV29-1 and TRBJ1-3; D is undetermined. In germline, CDR1 is SQVTM, CDR2 ANQGSEA. Trimming cost V 0 bases and J 4 bases, with 13 bases left between them. This CDR3 comprises 15 residues. The CDR3 nucleotides read TGCAGCGTTGAAGATCTCAGATCTCTCGGAAACACCATATATTTT. This encodes CSVEDLRSLGNTIYF.

The chain joins TRBV27 to TRBJ2-2, with a weak D call TRBD2 (6 bases). Germline lookup yields CDR1 MNHEY and CDR2 SMNVEV (reference sequence). V was cut by 5 bases and J by 2 bases, with 18 bases left in between. The CDR3 runs to 17 residues. Written as DNA, the CDR3 is TGTGCCAGCAGTGCGTACCCGGGACTTACAAACACCGGGGAGCTGTTTTTT. It translates to CASSAYPGLTNTGELFF.

The rearrangement uses TRBV6-5 and TRBJ2-1; 7 bases match TRBD1. Germline CDR1 MNHEY, CDR2 SVGAGI. Losses at the gene ends were 6 bases for V and 6 bases for J; bases not matched to a gene: 2. The CDR3 contains 12 residues. CDR3 bases: TGTGCCAGCAGCAGACAGGGCAATGAGCAGTTCTTC. This translates into CASSRQGNEQFF.

The gene calls are TRBV11-2 and TRBJ2-1; maybe TRBD2 (5 bases). The CDR3 is 14 amino acids. Looked up from germline, CDR1 is SGHAT and CDR2 is FQNNGV. Trimming took 5 bases from V and 8 from J, leaving 16 bases between them. This CDR3 reads CASSTQRVFHEQFF. Here the CDR3 DNA reads TGTGCCAGCAGCACCCAGAGGGTATTCCATGAGCAGTTCTTC.

This chain uses TRBV29-1 with TRBJ1-1; D gene ambiguous. Germline-derived CDR1 and CDR2 are SQVTM and ANQGSEA. The CDR3 extends over 13 amino acids. V lost 1 base and J 0 bases, leaving 6 bases between the germline ends. CDR3 DNA: TGCAGCGTTGAAGGGCAGATGAACACTGAAGCTTTCTTT. This gives the protein CSVEGQMNTEAFF.

The genes are TRBV5-1 and TRBJ2-1, with 8 bases that match TRBD1. Germline V gene sequence: CDR1 SGHRS, CDR2 YFSETQ. The CDR3 sequence is 14 residues long. Trimming at V came to 0 bases and at J to 4 bases, leaving 0 bases not matched to a gene. The CDR3 spells CASSLGDRYNEQFF. The DNA for the CDR3 is TGCGCCAGCAGCTTGGGGGACAGGTACAATGAGCAGTTCTTC. Looking up the rest from reference TRBV5-1 and TRBJ2-1 gives the full variable domain: KAGVTQTPRYLIKTRGQQVTLSCSPISGHRSVSWYQQTPGQGLQFLFEYFSETQRNKGNFPGRFSGRQFSNSRSEMNVSTLELGDSALYLCASSLGDRYNEQFFGPGTRLTVL.

The J gene is TRBJ1-1, the V gene TRBV27; D might be TRBD1 (5 bases). Germline CDR1 MNHEY, CDR2 SMNVEV (reference sequence). V lost 0 bases and J lost 0, with 8 bases in between. There are 15 residues in the CDR3. CDR3 nucleotides: TGTGCCAGCAGTTTATCGGGGGGGTTGAACACTGAAGCTTTCTTT. Its translation is CASSLSGGLNTEAFF.

The chain has TRBV11-2 and TRBJ2-1; TRBD2 agrees at 11 bases. Germline V lookup: CDR1 SGHAT, CDR2 FQNNGV. This CDR3 has 16 amino acids. V lost 2 bases and J lost 7; bases outside the gene matches: 7. The CDR3: CASSLLAGGRGNEQFF. The CDR3 DNA is TGTGCCAGCAGCTTACTAGCGGGGGGTCGGGGTAATGAGCAGTTCTTC. The full variable domain, completed using reference TRBV11-2 and TRBJ2-1, is EAGVAQSPRYKIIEKRQSVAFWCNPISGHATLYWYQQILGQGPKLLIQFQNNGVVDDSQLPKDRFSAERLKGVDSTLKIQPAKLEDSAVYLCASSLLAGGRGNEQFFGPGTRLTVL.

The rearrangement links TRBV28 to TRBJ1-2, with D tentatively TRBD1 (5 bases). The CDR3 is 12 residues long. Trimming shortened V by 5 bases and J by 9 bases, and 13 bases separated the two germline ends. The germline V gene encodes CDR1 MDHEN and CDR2 SYDVKM. As DNA, the CDR3 is TGTGCCAGCAGTGCCCCAGGGTTAAGCTACACCTTC. As protein: CASSAPGLSYTF.

The chain uses TRBV4-1 and TRBJ1-1; D is undetermined. The V end was cut by 4 bases, the J end by 0 bases, with 15 bases between. The CDR3 extends over 16 amino acids. CDR1 is MGHRA, CDR2 YSYEKL, per germline. The CDR3 DNA is TGCGCCAGCAGCCCTCCCCCCCTGCAGTTGAACACTGAAGCTTTCTTT. Translation: CASSPPPLQLNTEAFF.

This clone came up a few times. V and J are TRBV19 and TRBJ2-1; D is perhaps TRBD1 (6 bases). The CDR3 totals 17 residues. Germline CDR1 LNHDA, CDR2 SQIVND (reference sequence). V lost 3 bases to trimming and J lost 0 bases, with 15 bases between them. The CDR3 DNA reads TGTGCCAGTAGTATCTTCCAACAGGGCATCTCCTACAATGAGCAGTTCTTC. Translated: CASSIFQQGISYNEQFF.

The V call is TRBV6-6, the J call TRBJ2-1, with TRBD2 matching over 12 bases. Losses at the gene ends were 7 bases for V and 4 bases for J; bases not matched to a gene: 8. CDR1 MNHNY and CDR2 SVGAGI come from the germline V gene (reference sequence). The CDR3 consists of 16 residues. In DNA form, the CDR3 reads TGTGCCAGCATGATGCCGGGACTAGCGGGTTACAATGAGCAGTTCTTC. Protein sequence: CASMMPGLAGYNEQFF.

In DNA form, the CDR3 reads TGTGCCAGCAGCTTAGAGGGACTAGCGGGAGGGCCGCGTGAGCAGTTCTTC. Protein product: CASSLEGLAGGPREQFF. The rearrangement links TRBV11-3 to TRBJ2-1; 16 nucleotides agree with TRBD2. CDR1 is SGHNT, CDR2 YENEEA, per germline. This CDR3 contains 17 residues. V was pared by 0 bases and J by 9 bases, with 5 bases of the junction left unmatched.

A few counts support this clone. The chain has TRBV5-1 and TRBJ2-1; 12 bases are shared with TRBD2. This CDR3 region has 16 residues. Germline CDR1 and CDR2: SGHRS and YFSETQ. V dropped 5 bases and J dropped 5; count of bases not matched to a gene: 8. The CDR3 loop is CASRGLAGGPDNEQFF. In DNA, the CDR3 is TGCGCCAGCAGAGGGCTAGCGGGAGGGCCGGACAATGAGCAGTTCTTC.